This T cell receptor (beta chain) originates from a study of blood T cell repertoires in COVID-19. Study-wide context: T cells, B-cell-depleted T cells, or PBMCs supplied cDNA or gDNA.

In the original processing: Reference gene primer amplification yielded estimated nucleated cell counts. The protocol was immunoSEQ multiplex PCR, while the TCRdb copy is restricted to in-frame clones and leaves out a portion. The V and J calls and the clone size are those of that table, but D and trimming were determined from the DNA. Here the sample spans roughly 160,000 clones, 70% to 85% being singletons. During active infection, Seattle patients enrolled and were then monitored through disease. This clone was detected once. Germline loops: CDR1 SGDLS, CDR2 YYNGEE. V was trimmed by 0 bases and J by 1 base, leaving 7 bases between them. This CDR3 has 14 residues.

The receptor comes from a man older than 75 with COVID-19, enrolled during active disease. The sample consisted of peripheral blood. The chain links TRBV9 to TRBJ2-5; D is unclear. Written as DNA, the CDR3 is TGTGCCAGCAGCGTAGGGTACAGCCAAGAGACCCAGTACTTC. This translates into CASSVGYSQETQYF.